Below, 9 T cell receptor beta chains from the same sample are listed, as sequenced in a study of Graves' ophthalmopathy and Graves' hyperthyroidism. RNA transcripts served as template for amplifying TCR beta CDR3 sequences. HTBI primers were used in a first-round RT-PCR, which preceded a second-round multiplex PCR. MiXCR, run by TCRdb on the multiplex PCR reads, gives a single entry per CDR3 protein. The sample holds 300,000 to 400,000 distinct CDR3 sequences, roughly 15% seen once. Sequences were obtained from peripheral blood. The receptors were sampled from an adult woman with stable Graves' hyperthyroidism.

The V gene is TRBV13, the J gene TRBJ2-1; TRBD2 matches at 11 bases. The V segment lost 5 bases and the J segment 5 bases; nucleotides outside the gene matches: 2. CDR3 length: 14 residues. CDR1 and CDR2 from the germline V gene are PRHDT and FYEKMQ (reference sequence). The CDR3 spells CASSATSGDNEQFF. The CDR3 DNA follows: TGTGCCAGCAGCGCGACTAGCGGGGACAATGAGCAGTTCTTC.

This clonotype was observed a few times. In DNA, the CDR3 is TGTGCCAGCAGTTTGGTGGACAGCCAGTACTTC. Amino acids: CASSLVDSQYF. V gene TRBV28 combines with J gene TRBJ2-7; maybe TRBD1 (6 bases). The CDR3 totals 11 residues. Per germline, CDR1 MDHEN and CDR2 SYDVKM. V was cut by 3 bases and J by 10 bases, with 10 bases left in between.

This clonotype was seen at least ten times. The genes are TRBV4-3 and TRBJ2-6; D ambiguous. CDR3 length: 15 residues. The ends were cut back, 2 bases at V and 0 bases at J, with 5 bases in the middle. Germline CDR1 and CDR2: LGHNA and YSLEER. This CDR3 reads CASSQQVSGANVLTF. For the CDR3, the DNA is TGCGCCAGCAGCCAACAGGTCTCTGGGGCCAACGTCCTGACTTTC.

This clonotype has a handful of counts. Germline and junction disagree at one end, which may indicate a read error. This rearrangement joins TRBV24-1 to TRBJ2-5; unclear D gene. Germline V gene lookup returns CDR1 KGHDR and CDR2 SFDVKD. CDR3 size: 16 residues. The CDR3 region is CATSDPDDRPQEIQYF. CDR3 DNA: TGTGCCACCAGTGATCCCGATGATAGGCCCCAAGAGATCCAGTACTTC.

This clonotype came up many times. This chain uses TRBV30 with TRBJ1-1, with D unresolved. Germline assignment: CDR1 GTSNPN and CDR2 SVGIG (reference sequence). The length of the CDR3 is 14 residues. V was pared by 2 bases and J by 0 bases, with 10 bases between. This CDR3 is CAWSLGWLNTEAFF. The DNA for the CDR3 is TGTGCCTGGAGTCTCGGATGGCTGAACACTGAAGCTTTCTTT.

This chain uses TRBV19 with TRBJ1-2; TRBD1 might be the D (6 bases). The germline V and J ends were trimmed by 7 bases and 4 bases, with 16 bases remaining between them. The CDR3 extends over 14 amino acids. Germline-derived CDR1 and CDR2 are LNHDA and SQIVND (reference sequence). The CDR3, as DNA: TGTGCCAGTACCACGGGGACACCGGCCTATGGCTACACCTTC. Protein sequence: CASTTGTPAYGYTF.

This clonotype was detected ten times or more. The V and J genes are TRBV28 and TRBJ2-7, with 8 bases fitting TRBD2. The CDR3 length is 15 residues. From germline, CDR1 is MDHEN and CDR2 SYDVKM. V lost 7 bases to trimming and J lost 3 bases; unmatched junction nucleotides: 11. CDR3 in DNA: TGTGCCAGCATAGCCTCTCCGGGGGGGGTCTACGAGCAGTACTTC. Residues: CASIASPGGVYEQYF.

This clonotype was found many times. The chain couples TRBV20-1 to TRBJ1-6; the D is unclear. The germline gives CDR1 DFQATT, CDR2 SNEGSKA (reference sequence). Trimming left V 6 bases short and J 7 bases short, with 13 bases between. This CDR3 contains 13 residues. Here the CDR3 reads CSARLSYNSPLHF. The CDR3 DNA follows: TGCAGTGCAAGGCTCAGCTACAATTCACCCCTCCACTTT.

This clonotype was detected many times. This sequence joins TRBV27 and TRBJ1-5; D might be TRBD1 (5 bases). The CDR3 consists of 20 residues. Germline CDR1 MNHEY, CDR2 SMNVEV (reference sequence). Trimming shortened V by 1 base and J by 0 bases, and 22 bases separated the two germline ends. The CDR3 nucleotides read TGTGCCAGCAGTTTATTTTCTGTGGGGCGGTTCGACCTTAGCAATCAGCCCCAGCATTTT. Protein product: CASSLFSVGRFDLSNQPQHF.